The present entry profiles one TCR beta chain with its context. The CDR3 length is 15 residues. V lost 3 bases, J lost 5 bases, and 15 bases lay in between. From germline, CDR1 is LGHNT and CDR2 FRNRAP. Combining a sample-barcoded 5' primer with a J-beta primer mix, a second PCR ran for roughly 7 to 11 cycles. The authors tagged each cDNA molecule using a template-switch adaptor with 12 random nucleotides. TCRdb re-derived calls from the 5' RACE reads in MiXCR, one entry per CDR3 protein. The sample contains under 950,000 distinct CDR3 sequences, 20% to 25% of which appear only once. This sample stems from a study of blood T cells in healthy people across ages.

Sequenced sample: blood. The sequence was obtained from a man between 65 and 85 years old in good health. This chain uses TRBV12-5 with TRBJ2-3; unclear D gene. CDR3 in DNA: TGTGCTAGTGGTTTTCCCACTGGGCTGGGAGATACGCAGTATTTT. Encoded protein: CASGFPTGLGDTQYF.